This T cell receptor (beta chain) was sequenced for a study of cytomegalovirus exposure and HLA in healthy donors. On this clone: As yet, its antigen is unknown.

The PCR made use of 60 Vbeta and 13 Jbeta primers. Generated by immunoSEQ multiplex PCR, the TCRdb table keeps only in-frame clones and is missing some. The sample yields 90,000 to 150,000 clones, roughly 80% seen once. This CDR3 region has 12 residues. V was trimmed by 8 bases and J by 7 bases, leaving 14 bases between them. Germline loops: CDR1 MDHEN, CDR2 SYDVKM. Study observations and caveats: Segments of the TCR beta V type were, in most cases, productive about 90% or about 30% of the time in an earlier analysis.

This clonotype was sampled from a woman aged 25-40 years in good health and CMV-seropositive. The rearrangement uses TRBV28 and TRBJ1-2; maybe TRBD1 (6 bases). The material sequenced was PBMCs. The CDR3 spells CASGKAGAGYTF. In DNA, the CDR3 is TGTGCCAGCGGCAAGGCAGGGGCTGGCTACACCTTC.